This T cell receptor beta chain comes out of a study of blood T cell repertoires in COVID-19. In the study overall: Sites in the United States, Italy and Spain provided acute and convalescent COVID-19 samples.

Authors' methods: Estimation of nucleated cell counts was performed using reference gene primer amplification. The repertoire was sequenced with immunoSEQ multiplex PCR; TCRdb's copy has only in-frame clones and lacks some. The V and J calls and clone size are taken from that table; D and trimming were inferred from the DNA. The data contain roughly 250,000 clones, about 85% of them singletons. From germline, CDR1 is SGHRS and CDR2 YFSETQ. Trimming cost V 0 bases and J 7 bases, with 10 bases left between them. The CDR3 totals 14 residues. This clonotype was sampled from a man between 60 and 75 years old who had recovered from COVID-19. The chain carries TRBV5-1 and TRBJ1-4; D is uncertain. Sequencing used peripheral blood. This chain's CDR3 is CASSLEARSEKLFF. Written as DNA, the CDR3 is TGCGCCAGCAGCTTGGAAGCTCGGAGTGAAAAACTGTTTTTT. The full variable domain, in which reference TRBV5-1 and TRBJ1-4 provide the parts outside the CDR3, is KAGVTQTPRYLIKTRGQQVTLSCSPISGHRSVSWYQQTPGQGLQFLFEYFSETQRNKGNFPGRFSGRQFSNSRSEMNVSTLELGDSALYLCASSLEARSEKLFFGSGTQLSVL.